Listed below are T cell receptor beta chains from one sample, sequenced in a study of CD8 T cells in ankylosing spondylitis. MiXCR, applied by TCRdb to the 5' RACE reads, yields one record per CDR3 protein. The sample shows about 360,000 distinct CDR3 sequences, approximately 22% of them seen only once. Sequencing was done on a sample of blood, either unsorted or a sorted T cell fraction (not recorded which). The receptor set was obtained from a male donor with ankylosing spondylitis or in good health (not recorded which). The CDR3 runs from the conserved cysteine through the conserved F or W. The D gene is left open where the match is weak. The size of a clone is reported for some rows only, either as once, few or many, or as a class for expanded clones.

-	TRBD2	TRBV7-2	TRBJ2-2	CASSSRLAPGELFF	TGTGCCAGCAGCTCCCGACTAGCGCCCGGGGAGCTGTTTTTT
few	TRBD2	TRBV6-1	TRBJ2-1	CASIGRLAGGDEQFF	TGTGCCAGCATTGGACGACTAGCGGGGGGGGATGAGCAGTTCTTC
-	-	TRBV20-1	TRBJ1-2	CSARDPRTPIYGYTF	TGCAGTGCTAGAGATCCGAGGACTCCTATCTATGGCTACACCTTC
-	-	TRBV2	TRBJ1-1	CASSEVRENTEAFF	TGTGCCAGCAGTGAAGTTCGAGAGAACACTGAAGCTTTCTTT
-	-	TRBV3-1	TRBJ1-1	CASSQGEDTEAFF	TGTGCCAGCAGCCAAGGGGAGGACACTGAAGCTTTCTTT
-	-	TRBV25-1	TRBJ2-1	CASSEDAIPSYNEQFF	TGTGCCAGCAGTGAAGACGCAATTCCCTCCTACAATGAGCAGTTCTTC
many	-	TRBV20-1	TRBJ1-5	CSASGTREIQPQHF	TGCAGTGCTAGTGGGACAAGGGAAATTCAGCCCCAGCATTTT
-	TRBD1	TRBV5-6	TRBJ2-2	CASSLLVGQEVHGELFF	TGTGCCAGCAGCTTGTTAGTAGGACAGGAGGTCCACGGGGAGCTGTTTTTT
-	TRBD2	TRBV11-2	TRBJ2-3	CASSHELAGDTDTQYF	TGTGCCAGCAGCCACGAACTAGCGGGGGACACAGATACGCAGTATTTT
few	TRBD1	TRBV3-1	TRBJ2-7	CASSQRGQWVAEQYF	TGTGCCAGCAGCCAAAGGGGGCAGTGGGTAGCCGAGCAGTACTTC
few	-	TRBV12-3/TRBV12-4	TRBJ2-6	CASSPPGRFSGANVLTF	TGTGCCAGCAGTCCTCCAGGACGTTTCTCTGGGGCCAACGTCCTGACTTTC
-	-	TRBV6-5	TRBJ2-7	CAIPHTRYEQYF	TGTGCCATCCCACACACAAGATACGAGCAGTACTTC
-	-	TRBV7-6	TRBJ2-1	CASSGGDREQFF	TGTGCCAGCAGCGGAGGAGACAGGGAGCAGTTCTTC
few	-	TRBV7-8	TRBJ2-3	CASSLALGARDTQYF	TGTGCCAGCAGCTTAGCGCTAGGAGCCCGGGATACGCAGTATTTT
few	-	TRBV3-1	TRBJ2-2	CASSLPRPGELFF	TGTGCCAGCAGCCTACCCAGGCCCGGGGAGCTGTTTTTT
-	TRBD2	TRBV7-3	TRBJ2-1	CASTLAGGGGEQFF	TGTGCCAGCACCCTAGCGGGGGGCGGAGGTGAGCAGTTCTTC
few	TRBD1	TRBV5-6	TRBJ1-6	CASSHHRQGDSPLHF	TGTGCCAGCAGCCACCACCGGCAGGGGGATTCACCCCTCCACTTT